The clone carrying this T cell receptor (beta chain) was detected a few times. In TCRdb, the 5' RACE reads were re-called with MiXCR into one record per CDR3 protein. The data show roughly 600,000 distinct CDR3 sequences, approximately 19% seen once. This record belongs to a study of T-cell memory formation after mild COVID-19. Germline assignment: CDR1 SGHTA and CDR2 FQGTGA. CDR3 length equals 15 residues. The V and J ends lost 4 bases and 0 bases respectively, with 9 bases between them. This TCR derives from an adult woman who had mild COVID-19 (a few samples of this study predate the infection). Cell type and time point are not known. Input material: PBMCs or a T cell subset sorted from them (not recorded which). This chain connects TRBV7-3 to TRBJ2-2, with D maybe TRBD1 (6 bases). The chain's CDR3 is CASSSGVANTGELFF. The CDR3 region has the DNA TGTGCCAGCAGCTCAGGGGTGGCGAACACCGGGGAGCTGTTTTTT.